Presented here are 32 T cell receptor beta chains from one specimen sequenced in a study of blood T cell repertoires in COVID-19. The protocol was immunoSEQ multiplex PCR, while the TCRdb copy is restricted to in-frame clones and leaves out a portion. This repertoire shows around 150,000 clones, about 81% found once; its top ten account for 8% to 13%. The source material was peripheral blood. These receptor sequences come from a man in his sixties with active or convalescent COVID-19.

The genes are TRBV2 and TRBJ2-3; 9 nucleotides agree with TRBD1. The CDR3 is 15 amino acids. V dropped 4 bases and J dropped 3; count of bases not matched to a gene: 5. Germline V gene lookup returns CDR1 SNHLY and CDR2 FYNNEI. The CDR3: CASSVGTGWTDTQYF. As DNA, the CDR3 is TGTGCCAGCAGTGTTGGGACAGGGTGGACAGATACGCAGTATTTT.

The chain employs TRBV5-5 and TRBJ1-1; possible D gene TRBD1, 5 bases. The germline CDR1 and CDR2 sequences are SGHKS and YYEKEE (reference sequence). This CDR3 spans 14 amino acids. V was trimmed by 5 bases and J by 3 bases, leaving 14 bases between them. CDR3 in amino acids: CASRNTGGDTEAFF. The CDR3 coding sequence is TGTGCCAGCAGAAATACCGGGGGGGACACTGAAGCTTTCTTT.

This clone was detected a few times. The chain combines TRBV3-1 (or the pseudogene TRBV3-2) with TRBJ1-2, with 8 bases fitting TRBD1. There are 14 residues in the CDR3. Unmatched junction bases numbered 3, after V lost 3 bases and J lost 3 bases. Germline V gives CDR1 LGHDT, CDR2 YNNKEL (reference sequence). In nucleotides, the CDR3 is TGTGCCAGCAGCCACACGGACAGGGACTATGGCTACACCTTC. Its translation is CASSHTDRDYGYTF.

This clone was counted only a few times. The CDR3 DNA reads TGCGCCAGCAGGTCGGGGTCTGGCCAAGAGACCCAGTACTTC. Its translation is CASRSGSGQETQYF. The chain has TRBV5-1 and TRBJ2-5; maybe TRBD2 (5 bases). Trimming stripped 5 bases from V and 1 base from J, with 12 bases between. The V gene's germline CDR1 is SGHRS and CDR2 YFSETQ. The CDR3 has 14 residues.

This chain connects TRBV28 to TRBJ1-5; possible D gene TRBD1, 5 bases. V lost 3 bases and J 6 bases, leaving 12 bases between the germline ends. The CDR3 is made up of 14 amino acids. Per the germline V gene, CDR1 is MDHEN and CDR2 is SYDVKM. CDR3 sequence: CASSFGLGGQPQHF. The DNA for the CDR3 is TGTGCCAGCAGTTTCGGGCTGGGGGGTCAGCCCCAGCATTTT.

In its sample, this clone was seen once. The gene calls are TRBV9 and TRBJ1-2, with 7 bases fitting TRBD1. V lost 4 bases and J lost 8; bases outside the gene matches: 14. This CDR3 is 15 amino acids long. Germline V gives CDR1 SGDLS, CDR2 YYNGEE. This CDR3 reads CASSPRDSQLNGYTF. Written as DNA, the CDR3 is TGTGCCAGCAGCCCCAGGGACAGCCAGTTGAACGGCTACACCTTC.

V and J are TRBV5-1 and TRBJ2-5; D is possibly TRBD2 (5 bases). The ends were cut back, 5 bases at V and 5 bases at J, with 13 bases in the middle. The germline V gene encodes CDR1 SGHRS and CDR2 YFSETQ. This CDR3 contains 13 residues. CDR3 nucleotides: TGCGCCAGCAGTCCAGGCGCGGGTGAGACCCAGTACTTC. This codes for CASSPGAGETQYF.

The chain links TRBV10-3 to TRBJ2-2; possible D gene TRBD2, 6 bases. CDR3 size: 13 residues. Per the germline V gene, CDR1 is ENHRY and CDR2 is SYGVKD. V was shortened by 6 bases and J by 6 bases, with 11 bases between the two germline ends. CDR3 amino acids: CAIRDYDPGELFF. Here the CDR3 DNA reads TGTGCCATCAGGGACTACGACCCCGGGGAGCTGTTTTTT.

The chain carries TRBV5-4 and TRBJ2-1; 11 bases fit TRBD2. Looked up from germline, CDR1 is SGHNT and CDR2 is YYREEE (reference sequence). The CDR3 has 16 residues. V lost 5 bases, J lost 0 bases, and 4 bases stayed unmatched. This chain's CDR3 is CASRLAGGPSYNEQFF. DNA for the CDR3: TGTGCCAGCAGATTAGCGGGAGGGCCCTCCTACAATGAGCAGTTCTTC.

The CDR3 region has the DNA TGTGCCAGCTCAAGCACGACAGGGTTTGAGCAGTACTTC. Translated, it gives CASSSTTGFEQYF. The rearrangement links TRBV18 to TRBJ2-7, with 7 bases aligning to TRBD1. The CDR3 consists of 13 residues. Germline CDR1 is KGHSH and CDR2 is LQKENI. V lost 5 bases and J lost 7; bases outside the gene matches: 8.

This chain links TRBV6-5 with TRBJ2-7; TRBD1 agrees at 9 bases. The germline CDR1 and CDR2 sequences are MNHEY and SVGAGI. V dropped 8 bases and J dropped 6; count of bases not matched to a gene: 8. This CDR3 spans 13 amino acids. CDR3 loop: CASGNRGHVEQYF. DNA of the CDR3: TGTGCCAGCGGCAACAGGGGGCATGTCGAGCAGTACTTC.

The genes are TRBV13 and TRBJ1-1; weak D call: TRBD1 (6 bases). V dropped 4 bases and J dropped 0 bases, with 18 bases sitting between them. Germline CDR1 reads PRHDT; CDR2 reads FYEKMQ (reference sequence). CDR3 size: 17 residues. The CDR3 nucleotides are TGTGCCAGCAGCTCCCAAACCCCGGGACATTTGAACACTGAAGCTTTCTTT. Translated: CASSSQTPGHLNTEAFF.

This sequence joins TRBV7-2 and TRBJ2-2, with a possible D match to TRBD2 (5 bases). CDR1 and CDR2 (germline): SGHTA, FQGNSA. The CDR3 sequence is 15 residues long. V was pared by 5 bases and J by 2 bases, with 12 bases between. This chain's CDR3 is CASSLQTTNTGELFF. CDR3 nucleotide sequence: TGTGCCAGCAGCCTTCAGACTACCAACACCGGGGAGCTGTTTTTT.

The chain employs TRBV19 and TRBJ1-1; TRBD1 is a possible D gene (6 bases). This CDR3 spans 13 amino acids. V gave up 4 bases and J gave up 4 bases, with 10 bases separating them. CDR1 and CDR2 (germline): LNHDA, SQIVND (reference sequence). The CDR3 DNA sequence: TGTGCCAGTAGTACACACAGGGCCACTGAAGCTTTCTTT. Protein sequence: CASSTHRATEAFF.

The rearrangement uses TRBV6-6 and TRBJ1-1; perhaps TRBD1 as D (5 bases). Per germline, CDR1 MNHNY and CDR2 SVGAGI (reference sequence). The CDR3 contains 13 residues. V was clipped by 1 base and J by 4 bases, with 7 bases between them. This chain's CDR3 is CASSYWGGTEAFF. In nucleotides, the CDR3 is TGTGCCAGCAGTTACTGGGGGGGCACTGAAGCTTTCTTT.

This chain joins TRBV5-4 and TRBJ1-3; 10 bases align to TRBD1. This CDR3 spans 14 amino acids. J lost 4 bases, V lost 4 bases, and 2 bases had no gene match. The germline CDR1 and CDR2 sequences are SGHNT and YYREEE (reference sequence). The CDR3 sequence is CASSATGGGNTIYF. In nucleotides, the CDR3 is TGTGCCAGCAGCGCGACAGGGGGCGGAAACACCATATATTTT.

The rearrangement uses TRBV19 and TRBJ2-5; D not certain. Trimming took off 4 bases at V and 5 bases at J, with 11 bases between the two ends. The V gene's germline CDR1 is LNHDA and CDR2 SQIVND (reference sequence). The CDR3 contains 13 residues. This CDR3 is CASSTAQRETQYF. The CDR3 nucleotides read TGTGCCAGTAGTACCGCGCAACGGGAGACCCAGTACTTC.

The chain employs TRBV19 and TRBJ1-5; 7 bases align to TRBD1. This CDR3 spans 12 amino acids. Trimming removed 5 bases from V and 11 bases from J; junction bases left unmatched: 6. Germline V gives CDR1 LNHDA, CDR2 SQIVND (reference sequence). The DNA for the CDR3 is TGTGCCAGTAGTGATAACAGGGGATCCCAGCATTTT. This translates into CASSDNRGSQHF.

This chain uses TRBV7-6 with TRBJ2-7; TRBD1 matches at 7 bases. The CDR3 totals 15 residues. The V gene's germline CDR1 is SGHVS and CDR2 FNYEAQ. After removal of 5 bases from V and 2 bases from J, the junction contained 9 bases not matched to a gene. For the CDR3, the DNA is TGTGCCAGCAGCCCATTGACAGGGAAAACCTACGAGCAGTACTTC. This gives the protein CASSPLTGKTYEQYF.

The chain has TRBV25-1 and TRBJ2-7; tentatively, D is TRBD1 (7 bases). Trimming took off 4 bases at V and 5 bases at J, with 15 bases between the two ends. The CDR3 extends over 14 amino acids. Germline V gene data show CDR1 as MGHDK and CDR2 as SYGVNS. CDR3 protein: CASSAQGEVDEQYF. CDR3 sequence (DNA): TGTGCCAGCAGTGCTCAGGGGGAGGTCGACGAGCAGTACTTC.

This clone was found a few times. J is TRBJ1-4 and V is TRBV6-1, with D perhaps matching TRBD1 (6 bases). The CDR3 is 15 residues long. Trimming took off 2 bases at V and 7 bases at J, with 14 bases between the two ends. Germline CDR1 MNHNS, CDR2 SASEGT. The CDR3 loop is CASSEILTGSEKLFF. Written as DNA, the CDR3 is TGTGCCAGCAGTGAAATACTCACAGGGAGTGAAAAACTGTTTTTT.

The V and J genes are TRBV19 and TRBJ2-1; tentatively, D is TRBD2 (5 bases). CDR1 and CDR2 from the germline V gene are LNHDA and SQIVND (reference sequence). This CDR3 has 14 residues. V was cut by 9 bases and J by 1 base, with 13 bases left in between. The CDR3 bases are TGTGCCAGCCGTGCGGGCAGTTCCTACAATGAGCAGTTCTTC. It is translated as CASRAGSSYNEQFF.

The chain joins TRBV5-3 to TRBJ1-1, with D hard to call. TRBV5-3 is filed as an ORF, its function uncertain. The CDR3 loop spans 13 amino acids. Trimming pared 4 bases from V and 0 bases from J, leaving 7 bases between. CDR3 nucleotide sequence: TGTGCCAGAAGCAACAGTATGAACACTGAAGCTTTCTTT. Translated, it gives CARSNSMNTEAFF.

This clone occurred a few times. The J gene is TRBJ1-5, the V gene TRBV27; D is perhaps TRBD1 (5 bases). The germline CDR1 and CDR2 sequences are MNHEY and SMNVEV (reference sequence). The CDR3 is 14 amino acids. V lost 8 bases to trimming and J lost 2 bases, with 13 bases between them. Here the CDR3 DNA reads TGTGCCAGCTGGCGGGCGGGGGGCAATCAGCCCCAGCATTTT. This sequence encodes CASWRAGGNQPQHF.

CDR3 protein: CASSPREGGSTDTQYF. Written as DNA, the CDR3 is TGTGCCAGCAGTCCCCGGGAGGGGGGGAGCACAGATACGCAGTATTTT. V and J are TRBV11-2 and TRBJ2-3; 8 nucleotides align to TRBD2. The CDR3 contains 16 residues. The germline V gene has CDR1 SGHAT and CDR2 FQNNGV. Trimming at V came to 6 bases and at J to 0 bases, leaving 8 bases not matched to a gene.

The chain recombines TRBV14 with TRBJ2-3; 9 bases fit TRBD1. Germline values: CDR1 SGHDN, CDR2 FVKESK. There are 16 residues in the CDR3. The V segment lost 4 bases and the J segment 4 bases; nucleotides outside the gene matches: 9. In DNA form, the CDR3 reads TGTGCCAGCAGCCCGGGACAGGGAAAAGTTCCAGATACGCAGTATTTT. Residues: CASSPGQGKVPDTQYF.

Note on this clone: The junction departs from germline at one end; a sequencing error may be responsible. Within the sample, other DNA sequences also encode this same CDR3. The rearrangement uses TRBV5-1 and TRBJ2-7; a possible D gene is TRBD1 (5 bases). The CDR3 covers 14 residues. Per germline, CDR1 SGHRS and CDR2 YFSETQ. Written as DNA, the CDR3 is TGCGCCAGCAGCTCGGCTAGAGTCCAGGGCGAGCAGTATTTC. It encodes CASSSARVQGEQYF.

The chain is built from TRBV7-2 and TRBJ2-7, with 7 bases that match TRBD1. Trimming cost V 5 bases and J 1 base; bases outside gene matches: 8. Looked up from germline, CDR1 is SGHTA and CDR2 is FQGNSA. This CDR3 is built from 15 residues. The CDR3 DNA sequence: TGTGCCAGCAGCATGCTGACAGGGAATTCCTACGAGCAGTACTTC. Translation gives CASSMLTGNSYEQYF. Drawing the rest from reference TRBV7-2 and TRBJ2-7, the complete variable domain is GAGVSQSPSNKVTEKGKDVELRCDPISGHTALYWYRQSLGQGLEFLIYFQGNSAPDKSGLPSDRFSAERTGGSVSTLTIQRTQQEDSAVYLCASSMLTGNSYEQYFGPGTRLTVT.

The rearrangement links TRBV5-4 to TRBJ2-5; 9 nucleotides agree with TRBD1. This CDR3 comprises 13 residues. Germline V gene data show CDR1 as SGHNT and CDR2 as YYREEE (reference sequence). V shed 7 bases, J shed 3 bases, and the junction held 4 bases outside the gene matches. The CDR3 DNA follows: TGTGCCAGCGGACAGGGGATTGAAGAGACCCAGTACTTC. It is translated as CASGQGIEETQYF.

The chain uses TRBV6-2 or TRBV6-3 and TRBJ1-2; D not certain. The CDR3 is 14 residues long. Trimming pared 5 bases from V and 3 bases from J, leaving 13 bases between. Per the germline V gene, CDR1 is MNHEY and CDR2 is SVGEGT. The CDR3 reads CASSDPAGYYGYTF. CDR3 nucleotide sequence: TGTGCCAGCAGTGACCCCGCGGGGTACTATGGCTACACCTTC.

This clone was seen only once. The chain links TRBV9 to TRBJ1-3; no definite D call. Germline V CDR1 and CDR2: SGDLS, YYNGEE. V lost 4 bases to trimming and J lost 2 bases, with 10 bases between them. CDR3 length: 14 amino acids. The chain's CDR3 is CASSNTVAGNTIYF. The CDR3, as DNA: TGTGCCAGCAGCAATACGGTAGCTGGAAACACCATATATTTT.

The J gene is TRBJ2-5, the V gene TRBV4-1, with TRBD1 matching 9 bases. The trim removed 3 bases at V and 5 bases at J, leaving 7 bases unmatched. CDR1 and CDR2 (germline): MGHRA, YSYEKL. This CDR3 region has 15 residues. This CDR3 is CASSQGTGIRETQYF. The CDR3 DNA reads TGCGCCAGCAGCCAGGGGACAGGGATTCGGGAGACCCAGTACTTC.